The clone carrying this T cell receptor beta chain appeared a single time. The CDR3 consists of 14 residues. Germline V gives CDR1 SNHLY, CDR2 FYNNEI. The V segment lost 8 bases and the J segment 0 bases; nucleotides outside the gene matches: 0. These data are taken from a study of T cell changes during pregnancy in multiple sclerosis. TCRdb's table, derived via immunoSEQ multiplex PCR, lists solely in-frame clones and lacks some. The sample records fewer than 110,000 clones, 85% to 95% being singletons. The receptor's source is a female donor with multiple sclerosis, enrolled in a pregnancy study. J is TRBJ2-3 and V is TRBV2; the match to TRBD2 covers 12 bases. The sample in question was peripheral blood, obtained after pregnancy. The CDR3 coding sequence is TGTGCCAGCGGGACTAGCGGGAGCACAGATACGCAGTATTTT. It encodes CASGTSGSTDTQYF. Filled out from reference TRBV2 and TRBJ2-3, the complete variable domain reads EPEVTQTPSHQVTQMGQEVILRCVPISNHLYFYWYRQILGQKVEFLVSFYNNEISEKSEIFDDQFSVERPDGSNFTLKIRSTKLEDSAMYFCASGTSGSTDTQYFGPGTRLTVL.